Below, one T cell receptor (beta chain) is given with its context. Only in-frame clones appear in the TCRdb table, and some are missing; sequencing was by immunoSEQ multiplex PCR. The profile covers fewer than 50,000 clones, with approximately 88% appearing a single time and around 19% taken by the ten largest. Per germline, CDR1 SGHTA and CDR2 FQGNSA. The CDR3 totals 14 residues. This specimen comes from a study of OX40 agonist ivuxolimab in advanced cancers. Overall study context: Ivuxolimab is an agonistic anti-OX40 (CD134) antibody, and patients were treated with it.

This sample comprised CD4+ or CD8+ T cells sorted from blood, obtained in a trial of the OX40 agonist ivuxolimab. The chain links TRBV7-2 to TRBJ2-7; tentatively, D is TRBD1 (6 bases). The clonotype originates from an adult with an advanced solid tumor such as melanoma, head and neck, liver or kidney cancer. CDR3 in DNA: TGTGCCGGCAGCTTTCAGGGGACATCCTACGAGCAGTACGTC. It is translated as CAGSFQGTSYEQYV.